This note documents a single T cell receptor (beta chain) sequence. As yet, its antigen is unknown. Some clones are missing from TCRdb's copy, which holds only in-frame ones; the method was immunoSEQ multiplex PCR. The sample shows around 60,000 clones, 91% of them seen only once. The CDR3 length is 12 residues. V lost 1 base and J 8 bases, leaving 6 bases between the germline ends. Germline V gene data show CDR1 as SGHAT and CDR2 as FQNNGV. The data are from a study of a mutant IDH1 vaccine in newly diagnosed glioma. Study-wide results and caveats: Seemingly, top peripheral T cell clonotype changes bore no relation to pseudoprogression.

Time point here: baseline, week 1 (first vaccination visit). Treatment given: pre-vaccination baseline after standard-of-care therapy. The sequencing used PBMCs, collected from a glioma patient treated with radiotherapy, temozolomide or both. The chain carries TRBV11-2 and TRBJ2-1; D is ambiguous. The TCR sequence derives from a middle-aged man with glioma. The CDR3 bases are TGTGCCAGCAGCTTAGCTTTGTATGAGCAGTTCTTC. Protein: CASSLALYEQFF.